The 13 T cell receptor beta chains reported below all come from one sample, sequenced in a study of blood T cell repertoires in COVID-19. Assay: immunoSEQ multiplex PCR; the TCRdb copy retains only in-frame clones and omits some. The sample records 150,000 to 200,000 clones, roughly nine tenths being singletons. Input material: peripheral blood. The origin of the receptors is a man younger than 35 who had recovered from COVID-19.

Comments on this clone: Other DNA sequences in the same sample also yield this CDR3. This sequence joins TRBV9 and TRBJ2-5, with 8 bases aligning to TRBD1. CDR1 and CDR2 from the germline V gene are SGDLS and YYNGEE. Trimming at V came to 4 bases and at J to 4 bases, leaving 3 bases not matched to a gene. The CDR3 has 13 amino acids. Here the CDR3 DNA reads TGTGCCAGCAGCACCGGGACAGGAGAGACCCAGTACTTC. This encodes CASSTGTGETQYF.

The genes are TRBV7-9 and TRBJ1-2; maybe TRBD1 (5 bases). Looked up from germline, CDR1 is SEHNR and CDR2 is FQNEAQ (reference sequence). The CDR3 is made up of 15 amino acids. V lost 5 bases and J 7 bases, leaving 20 bases between the germline ends. The CDR3 region is CASSLRDGVNGGYTF. The CDR3 nucleotides read TGTGCCAGCAGCCTGCGGGACGGGGTAAACGGTGGCTACACCTTC.

The V and J genes are TRBV5-4 and TRBJ2-2, with a possible D match to TRBD1 (6 bases). Trimming shortened V by 4 bases and J by 2 bases, and 12 bases separated the two germline ends. Germline V gene data show CDR1 as SGHNT and CDR2 as YYREEE (reference sequence). CDR3 length equals 15 residues. CDR3 region: CASSVQGHNTGELFF. CDR3 sequence (DNA): TGTGCCAGCAGCGTACAGGGCCACAACACCGGGGAGCTGTTTTTT.

This chain uses TRBV27 with TRBJ2-7; TRBD1 agrees at 7 bases. V lost 3 bases to trimming and J lost 0 bases; unmatched junction nucleotides: 2. There are 14 residues in the CDR3. Germline V gene sequence: CDR1 MNHEY, CDR2 SMNVEV (reference sequence). The CDR3 region is CASSLGDSSYEQYF. CDR3 DNA: TGTGCCAGCAGTTTGGGGGACAGCTCCTACGAGCAGTACTTC.

The chain has TRBV2 and TRBJ2-3; a possible D gene is TRBD1 (5 bases). In germline, CDR1 is SNHLY, CDR2 FYNNEI. This CDR3 spans 16 amino acids. V lost 0 bases and J 2 bases, leaving 12 bases between the germline ends. This CDR3 is CASSEAQGVYTDTQYF. Written as DNA, the CDR3 is TGTGCCAGCAGTGAAGCCCAGGGTGTTTACACAGATACGCAGTATTTT.

CDR3 bases: TGCGCCAGCGGCTGGGACAGATCCACCGGGGAGCTGTTTTTT. Translating it yields CASGWDRSTGELFF. The rearrangement uses TRBV10-2 and TRBJ2-2, with 7 bases fitting TRBD1. The CDR3 consists of 14 residues. The ends lost 8 bases at V and 4 bases at J; junction bases unmatched: 7. Germline V gene lookup returns CDR1 WSHSY and CDR2 SAAADI.

This sequence joins TRBV7-9 and TRBJ2-5, with unresolved D. CDR1 is SEHNR, CDR2 FQNEAQ, per germline (reference sequence). The germline V and J ends were trimmed by 5 bases and 5 bases, with 12 bases remaining between them. The CDR3 runs 13 residues. This CDR3 reads CASSRQWVETQYF. The CDR3 DNA follows: TGTGCCAGCAGCCGACAATGGGTGGAGACCCAGTACTTC.

This sequence joins TRBV11-2 and TRBJ1-5, with no clear D. The CDR3 runs 13 residues. The germline V and J ends were trimmed by 3 bases and 7 bases, with 10 bases remaining between them. CDR1 SGHAT and CDR2 FQNNGV come from the germline V gene. CDR3 in amino acids: CASSLNLKQPQHF. In DNA, the CDR3 is TGTGCCAGCAGCTTGAATCTAAAGCAGCCCCAGCATTTT.

This chain connects TRBV28 to TRBJ2-7; the match to TRBD1 covers 8 bases. The germline V gene has CDR1 MDHEN and CDR2 SYDVKM. CDR3 length: 15 amino acids. Unmatched junction bases numbered 9, after V lost 5 bases and J lost 3 bases. CDR3 in DNA: TGTGCCAGCAGTACCATCGGGACAGGTCTCTACGAGCAGTACTTC. Translation: CASSTIGTGLYEQYF. The complete variable domain, with remaining parts taken from reference TRBV28 and TRBJ2-7, reads DVKVTQSSRYLVKRTGEKVFLECVQDMDHENMFWYRQDPGLGLRLIYFSYDVKMKEKGDIPEGYSVSREKKERFSLILESASTNQTSMYLCASSTIGTGLYEQYFGPGTRLTVT.

This chain connects TRBV30 to TRBJ1-1; D remains ambiguous. Looked up from germline, CDR1 is GTSNPN and CDR2 is SVGIG (reference sequence). The V end was cut by 4 bases, the J end by 0 bases, with 9 bases between. CDR3 size: 13 residues. This CDR3 is CAWIGGMNTEAFF. CDR3 nucleotides: TGTGCCTGGATCGGCGGGATGAACACTGAAGCTTTCTTT.

This clone was picked up one time. This rearrangement joins TRBV27 to TRBJ2-3; 7 nucleotides line up with TRBD1. The V and J ends lost 7 bases and 1 base, in that order; junction bases with no gene match: 11. This CDR3 spans 16 amino acids. Per germline, CDR1 MNHEY and CDR2 SMNVEV (reference sequence). The DNA of the CDR3 is TGTGCCAGCATGACGGCTACAGGGGTTGGCACAGATACGCAGTATTTT. Protein sequence: CASMTATGVGTDTQYF.

The chain joins TRBV28 to TRBJ1-3; D gene ambiguous. Germline CDR1 MDHEN, CDR2 SYDVKM. Trimming pared 5 bases from V and 3 bases from J, leaving 14 bases between. The CDR3 has 15 residues. This CDR3 reads CASSGPGEGGNTIYF. In DNA, the CDR3 is TGTGCCAGCAGTGGGCCCGGGGAGGGTGGAAACACCATATATTTT.

This sequence joins TRBV4-1 and TRBJ2-1; TRBD2 agrees at 8 bases. Germline V lookup: CDR1 MGHRA, CDR2 YSYEKL. The trim removed 0 bases at V and 5 bases at J, leaving 6 bases unmatched. This CDR3 has 16 residues. Here the CDR3 DNA reads TGCGCCAGCAGCCAAGATGCACTAGCGGAGCACAATGAGCAGTTCTTC. Translating it yields CASSQDALAEHNEQFF.